This T cell receptor (beta chain) was recovered during a study of cytomegalovirus exposure and HLA in healthy donors. Study details: Some 85 million unique TCRs from HLA-typed donors were held in an early data release.

Points on this clone: As yet, its antigen is unknown.

The primer mix had 60 Vbeta and 13 Jbeta primers. TCRdb's copy holds only in-frame clones and misses some; the assay was immunoSEQ multiplex PCR. The table includes some 120,000 clones, 65% to 75% detected once. Study conclusions and caveats: Per a later analysis, HLA-associated TCR beta chains showed more clonal expansion than other, equally common TCR beta chains. Cytomegalovirus-associated TCR beta chains were listed, numbering more than 150.

After removal of 5 bases from V and 8 bases from J, the junction contained 3 bases not matched to a gene. Looked up from germline, CDR1 is SGHTA and CDR2 is FQGTGA. CDR3 length equals 13 residues. This TCR was recovered from a young man in good health and CMV-seropositive. The source material was PBMCs. The V and J genes are TRBV7-3 and TRBJ1-6; 7 bases map to TRBD1. As DNA, the CDR3 is TGTGCCAGCAGCCGAGACAGGGATTCACCCCTCCACTTT. As protein: CASSRDRDSPLHF. Variable domain in full (rest from reference TRBV7-3 and TRBJ1-6): GAGVSQTPSNKVTEKGKYVELRCDPISGHTALYWYRQSLGQGPEFLIYFQGTGAADDSGLPNDRFFAVRPEGSVSTLKIQRTERGDSAVYLCASSRDRDSPLHFGNGTRLTVT.